This is a list of T cell receptor beta chains from one sample in a study of regulatory T cells in long-lasting Graves disease. One entry per CDR3 protein results from TCRdb running MiXCR on the multiplex PCR reads. In the table there are 350,000 to 450,000 distinct CDR3 sequences, approximately 16% of which are singletons. Another study also made use of these data, one on T cells in Graves' hyperthyroidism and ophthalmopathy.

The material sequenced was peripheral blood mononuclear cells (PBMCs), taken at new diagnosis, from a patient treated with antithyroid drugs. The origin of the receptors is a woman aged 40 to 49 with Graves disease. CDR3s include the opening cysteine and the closing phenylalanine or tryptophan. A D gene is named only where the DNA matches it firmly. Size is omitted from some rows. Given values are once, few, many or a class for expanded clones.

few	TRBV19	TRBJ2-1	TRBD2	CASSIDSGSRHNEQFF	TGTGCCAGTAGTATAGATAGCGGGAGTAGGCACAATGAGCAGTTCTTC
many	TRBV2	TRBJ2-7	TRBD2	CASSVKGVSGRAHEQYF	TGTGCCAGCAGTGTGAAGGGCGTCAGCGGGAGGGCCCACGAGCAGTACTTC
-	TRBV19	TRBJ2-7	-	CASRLSLVGLYEQYF	TGTGCCAGTAGATTATCACTAGTCGGCCTCTACGAGCAGTACTTC
many	TRBV7-3	TRBJ2-7	-	CASSLLQGPRWSYEQYF	TGTGCCAGCAGCTTACTCCAGGGACCAAGGTGGTCCTACGAGCAGTACTTC
many	TRBV18	TRBJ2-3	-	CASSPGTSDTQYF	TGTGCCAGCTCACCAGGGACATCAGATACGCAGTATTTT
-	TRBV24-1	TRBJ1-4	-	CATGIPRWAWEKLFF	TGTGCCACCGGAATTCCGCGGTGGGCGTGGGAAAAACTGTTTTTT
-	TRBV28	TRBJ1-5	-	CASSTTSFNQPQHF	TGTGCCAGCAGTACCACATCATTCAATCAGCCCCAGCATTTT
many	TRBV6-2/TRBV6-3	TRBJ2-3	-	CASSESMGGTDTQYF	TGTGCCAGCAGTGAATCGATGGGCGGTACAGATACGCAGTATTTT
few	TRBV28	TRBJ2-6	TRBD1	CASNSRGLGANVLTF	TGTGCCAGCAACTCCAGGGGGCTGGGGGCCAACGTCCTGACTTTC
many	TRBV6-5	TRBJ2-2	-	CASSYSMAGELFF	TGTGCCAGCAGTTACTCTATGGCAGGGGAGCTGTTTTTT
many	TRBV9	TRBJ1-1	TRBD1	CASQPGQGTEAFF	TGTGCCAGCCAGCCGGGACAGGGTACTGAAGCTTTCTTT
many	TRBV5-6	TRBJ2-2	TRBD1	CASSLGTGMGELFF	TGTGCCAGCAGCCTCGGGACAGGGATGGGGGAGCTGTTTTTT
many	TRBV11-1	TRBJ2-5	TRBD1	CASSEGQARETQYF	TGTGCCAGCAGCGAAGGACAGGCAAGAGAGACCCAGTACTTC
many	TRBV11-2	TRBJ2-1	-	CASSTGPSREQFF	TGTGCCAGCAGCACCGGACCCAGCAGGGAGCAGTTCTTC
-	TRBV25-1	TRBJ2-2	-	CASSVRGDTGELFF	TGTGCCAGCAGTGTCAGGGGGGACACCGGGGAGCTGTTTTTT
many	TRBV13	TRBJ2-1	TRBD2	CASSLVKMGGSGDEQFF	TGTGCCAGCAGCTTAGTGAAAATGGGCGGGAGTGGGGATGAGCAGTTCTTC
many	TRBV6-1	TRBJ1-5	-	CASKSGEGNQPQHF	TGTGCCAGCAAAAGTGGTGAGGGCAATCAGCCCCAGCATTTT
many	TRBV12-5	TRBJ2-7	-	CASGFGLDHSYEQYF	TGTGCTAGTGGTTTTGGACTGGACCACTCCTACGAGCAGTACTTC
-	TRBV29-1	TRBJ2-3	TRBD1	CSVHGQGADTQYF	TGCAGCGTTCATGGACAGGGGGCAGATACGCAGTATTTT
many	TRBV27	TRBJ2-7	-	CASSRASTPYEQYF	TGTGCCAGCAGCCGAGCCTCTACACCTTACGAGCAGTACTTC
many	TRBV9	TRBJ2-2	-	CASSPLTGFGELFF	TGTGCCAGCAGCCCGCTTACAGGGTTCGGGGAGCTGTTTTTT
many	TRBV6-1	TRBJ1-2	-	CASSEEGNRLSDYAYTF	TGTGCCAGCAGTGAAGAAGGGAACAGGCTATCGGACTATGCCTACACCTTC
few	TRBV5-1	TRBJ1-2	TRBD1	CASSSRRQGDLNYGYTF	TGCGCCAGCAGTTCGAGACGACAGGGGGACCTGAACTATGGCTACACCTTC
-	TRBV10-3	TRBJ2-7	-	CATLDPGNEQYF	TGTGCCACGCTAGATCCAGGAAACGAGCAGTACTTC
many	TRBV2	TRBJ2-1	TRBD1	CASRWTGDNEQFF	TGTGCCAGCAGATGGACAGGGGACAATGAGCAGTTCTTC
many	TRBV6-5	TRBJ2-3	-	CASSYRSSGTDTQYF	TGTGCCAGCAGTTACAGGTCTAGCGGCACAGATACGCAGTATTTT
many	TRBV29-1	TRBJ2-5	-	CSAGQFQETQYF	TGCAGCGCTGGACAGTTTCAAGAGACCCAGTACTTC
once	TRBV28	TRBJ1-2	-	CASRIRGGSGYGYTF	TGTGCCAGCAGAATAAGGGGGGGTTCTGGCTATGGCTACACCTTC
many	TRBV7-6	TRBJ2-1	-	CASSLEQGSHNEQFF	TGTGCCAGCAGCTTAGAACAGGGCTCGCACAATGAGCAGTTCTTC
many	TRBV14	TRBJ2-1	TRBD2	CASSQDPSGALNEQFF	TGTGCCAGCAGCCAAGATCCTAGCGGGGCTCTCAATGAGCAGTTCTTC
-	TRBV6-2/TRBV6-3	TRBJ1-5	-	CASSYGFNQPQHF	TGTGCCAGCAGTTACGGATTTAATCAGCCCCAGCATTTT
few	TRBV18	TRBJ1-5	-	CASSPRDGNQPQHF	TGTGCCAGCTCACCAAGGGACGGCAATCAGCCCCAGCATTTT
many	TRBV28	TRBJ1-6	TRBD1	CASSLTGDNSPLHF	TGTGCCAGCAGCCTGACAGGGGATAATTCACCCCTCCACTTT
many	TRBV18	TRBJ1-1	-	CASSRRAEAFF	TGTGCCAGCTCACGGAGGGCTGAAGCTTTCTTT
-	TRBV4-1	TRBJ2-1	-	CASSHPVGSYNEQFF	TGCGCCAGCAGCCATCCCGTGGGATCCTACAATGAGCAGTTCTTC
many	TRBV5-1	TRBJ1-5	-	CASRFDVEPNQPQHF	TGCGCCAGCAGATTCGACGTGGAGCCCAATCAGCCCCAGCATTTT
many	TRBV12-3/TRBV12-4	TRBJ2-1	TRBD2	CASSQTGGGRYNEQFF	TGTGCCAGCAGCCAAACGGGGGGCGGGAGGTACAATGAGCAGTTCTTC
many	TRBV3-1	TRBJ1-1	-	CASSAERIAFF	TGTGCCAGCAGCGCCGAGAGGATCGCTTTCTTT
few	TRBV5-4	TRBJ1-2	-	CASSLAGRGGYGYTF	TGTGCCAGCAGCTTGGCCGGTCGGGGTGGCTATGGCTACACCTTC
few	TRBV20-1	TRBJ2-7	TRBD2	CSARDGLAGSGEQYF	TGCAGTGCTAGAGATGGGCTAGCGGGATCAGGGGAGCAGTACTTC
many	TRBV11-3	TRBJ2-7	-	CASSLTPGPSYEQYF	TGTGCCAGCAGCTTAACACCCGGACCCTCCTACGAGCAGTACTTC
many	TRBV28	TRBJ2-3	TRBD2	CASRTGTSGRSQYF	TGTGCCAGTCGTACCGGGACTAGCGGGAGATCGCAGTATTTT
many	TRBV7-2	TRBJ1-6	-	CASSLSRGSSPLHF	TGTGCCAGCAGCTTATCCCGGGGTAGCTCACCCCTCCACTTT
many	TRBV6-1	TRBJ2-1	TRBD2	CATLTGTTYNEQFF	TGTGCCACCCTTACCGGGACTACCTACAATGAGCAGTTCTTC
many	TRBV12-3/TRBV12-4	TRBJ2-1	TRBD2	CASRPSGSHNEQFF	TGTGCCAGCAGGCCTAGCGGGAGCCACAATGAGCAGTTCTTC
few	TRBV30	TRBJ2-5	-	CAWSVFSGGQETQYF	TGTGCCTGGAGTGTTTTTAGCGGAGGGCAAGAGACCCAGTACTTC
-	TRBV4-1	TRBJ1-2	TRBD1	CASSREGAQNYGYTF	TGCGCCAGCAGCCGTGAGGGGGCTCAGAACTATGGCTACACCTTC
few	TRBV7-9	TRBJ2-7	-	CASSLGDGPTYEQYF	TGTGCCAGCAGCTTGGGGGACGGCCCGACCTACGAGCAGTACTTC
-	TRBV28	TRBJ2-7	-	CASSFSGASPRVPYEQYF	TGTGCCAGCAGTTTTTCAGGGGCGTCTCCTAGGGTCCCCTACGAGCAGTACTTC
many	TRBV12-5	TRBJ2-5	-	CASGILGTRETQYF	TGTGCTAGTGGAATCCTTGGGACCCGAGAGACCCAGTACTTC
many	TRBV28	TRBJ1-1	TRBD1	CASSPPRTGNTEAFF	TGTGCCAGCAGTCCCCCCCGGACAGGCAACACTGAAGCTTTCTTT